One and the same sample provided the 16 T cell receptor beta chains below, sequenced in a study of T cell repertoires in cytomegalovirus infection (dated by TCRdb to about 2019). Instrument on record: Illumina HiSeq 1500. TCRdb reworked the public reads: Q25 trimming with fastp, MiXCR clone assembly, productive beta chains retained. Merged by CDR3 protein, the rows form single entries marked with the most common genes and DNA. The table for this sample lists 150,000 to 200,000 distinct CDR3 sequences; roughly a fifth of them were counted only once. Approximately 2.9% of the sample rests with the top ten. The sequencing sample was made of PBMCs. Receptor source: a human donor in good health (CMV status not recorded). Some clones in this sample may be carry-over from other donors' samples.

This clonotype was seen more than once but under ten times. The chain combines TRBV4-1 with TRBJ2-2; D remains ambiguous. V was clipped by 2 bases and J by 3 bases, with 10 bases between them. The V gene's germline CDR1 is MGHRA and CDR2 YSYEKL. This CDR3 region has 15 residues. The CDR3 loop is CASSQMGFDTGELFF. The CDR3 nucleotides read TGCGCCAGCAGCCAAATGGGATTTGACACCGGGGAGCTGTTTTTT.

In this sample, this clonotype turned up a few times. The CDR3 nucleotides read TGCGCCAGCAGCCAAGATGAGCGGGTAGCCTGGAACACCGGGGAGCTGTTTTTT. Encoded protein: CASSQDERVAWNTGELFF. V usage is TRBV4-3 and J usage is TRBJ2-2; a possible D gene is TRBD2 (6 bases). The V gene lost 0 bases and the J gene lost 1 base, with 15 bases spanning the gap. Germline V gene lookup returns CDR1 LGHNA and CDR2 YSLEER. This CDR3 has 18 amino acids.

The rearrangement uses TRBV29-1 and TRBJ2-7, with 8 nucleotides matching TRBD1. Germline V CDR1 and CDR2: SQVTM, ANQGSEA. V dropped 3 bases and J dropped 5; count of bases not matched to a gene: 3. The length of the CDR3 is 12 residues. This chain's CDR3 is CSVDSGGHEQYF. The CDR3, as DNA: TGCAGCGTTGACTCAGGGGGCCACGAGCAGTACTTC.

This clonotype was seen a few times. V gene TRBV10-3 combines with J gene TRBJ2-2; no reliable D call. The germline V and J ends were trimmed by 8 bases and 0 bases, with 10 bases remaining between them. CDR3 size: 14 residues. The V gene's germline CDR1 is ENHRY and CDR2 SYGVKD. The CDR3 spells CAIRQATNTGELFF. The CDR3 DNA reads TGTGCCATCCGACAAGCCACGAACACCGGGGAGCTGTTTTTT.

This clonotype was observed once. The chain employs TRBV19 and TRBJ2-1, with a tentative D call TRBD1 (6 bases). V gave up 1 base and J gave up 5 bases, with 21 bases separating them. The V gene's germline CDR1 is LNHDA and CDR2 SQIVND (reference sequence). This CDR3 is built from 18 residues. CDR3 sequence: CASSIGLQGNLRDNEQFF. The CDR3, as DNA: TGTGCCAGTAGTATAGGACTGCAGGGGAATCTTAGGGACAATGAGCAGTTCTTC.

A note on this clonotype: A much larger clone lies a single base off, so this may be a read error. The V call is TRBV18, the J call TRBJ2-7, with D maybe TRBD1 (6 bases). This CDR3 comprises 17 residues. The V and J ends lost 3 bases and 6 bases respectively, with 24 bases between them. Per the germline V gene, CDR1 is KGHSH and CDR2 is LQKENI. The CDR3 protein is CASSPRGNSLNYCEQYF. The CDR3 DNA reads TGTGCCAGCTCACCCAGGGGCAACTCCCTAAACTACTGCGAGCAGTACTTC.

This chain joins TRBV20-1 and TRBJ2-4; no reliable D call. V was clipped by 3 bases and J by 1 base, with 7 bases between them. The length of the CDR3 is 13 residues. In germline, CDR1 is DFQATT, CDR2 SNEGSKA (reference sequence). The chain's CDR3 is CSASTTAKNIQYF. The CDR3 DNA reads TGCAGTGCTAGTACAACGGCCAAAAACATTCAGTACTTC.

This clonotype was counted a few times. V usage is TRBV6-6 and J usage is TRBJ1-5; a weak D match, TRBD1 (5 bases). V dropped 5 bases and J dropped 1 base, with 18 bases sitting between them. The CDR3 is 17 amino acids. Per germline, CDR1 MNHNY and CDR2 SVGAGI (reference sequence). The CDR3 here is CASSIYLGVGSNQPQHF. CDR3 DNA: TGTGCCAGCAGTATTTACTTGGGGGTAGGGAGCAATCAGCCCCAGCATTTT.

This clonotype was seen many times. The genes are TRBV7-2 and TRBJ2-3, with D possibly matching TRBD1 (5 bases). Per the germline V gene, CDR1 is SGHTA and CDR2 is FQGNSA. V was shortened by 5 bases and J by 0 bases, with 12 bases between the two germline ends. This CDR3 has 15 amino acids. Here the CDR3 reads CASSLRTPSTDTQYF. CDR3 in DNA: TGTGCCAGCAGCCTAAGGACACCCAGCACAGATACGCAGTATTTT.

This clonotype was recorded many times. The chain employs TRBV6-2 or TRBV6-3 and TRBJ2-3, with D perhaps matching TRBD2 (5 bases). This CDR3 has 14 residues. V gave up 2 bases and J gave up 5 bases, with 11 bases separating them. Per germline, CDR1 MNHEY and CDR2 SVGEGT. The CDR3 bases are TGTGCCAGCAGTTACCGGGGTCCTCAAGATACGCAGTATTTT. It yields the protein CASSYRGPQDTQYF.

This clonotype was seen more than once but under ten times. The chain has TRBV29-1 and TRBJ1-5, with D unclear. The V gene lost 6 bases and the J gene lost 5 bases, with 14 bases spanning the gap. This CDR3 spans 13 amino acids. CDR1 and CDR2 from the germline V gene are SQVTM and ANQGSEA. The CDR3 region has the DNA TGCAGCGTCGGTGGAGGATGGGATCAGCCCCAGCATTTT. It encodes CSVGGGWDQPQHF.

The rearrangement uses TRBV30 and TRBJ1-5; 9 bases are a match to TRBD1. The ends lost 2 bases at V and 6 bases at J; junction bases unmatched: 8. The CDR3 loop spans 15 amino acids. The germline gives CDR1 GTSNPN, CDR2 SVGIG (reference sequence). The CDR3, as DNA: TGTGCCTGGAGTCCCGGGGACAGGGAAGGTCAGCCCCAGCATTTT. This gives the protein CAWSPGDREGQPQHF.

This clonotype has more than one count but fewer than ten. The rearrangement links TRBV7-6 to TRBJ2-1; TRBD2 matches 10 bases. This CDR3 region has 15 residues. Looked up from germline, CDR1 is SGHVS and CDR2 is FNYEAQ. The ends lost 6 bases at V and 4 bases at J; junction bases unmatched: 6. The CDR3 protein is CASRSGTSVYNEQFF. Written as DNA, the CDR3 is TGTGCCAGCAGGTCCGGGACTAGCGTATACAATGAGCAGTTCTTC.

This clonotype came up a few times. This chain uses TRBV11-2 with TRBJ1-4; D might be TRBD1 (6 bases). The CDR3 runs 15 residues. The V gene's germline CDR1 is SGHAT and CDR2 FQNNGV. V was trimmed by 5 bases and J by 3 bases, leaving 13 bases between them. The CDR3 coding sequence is TGTGCCAGCAGCAAAAACAGGGTGTCTAATGAAAAACTGTTTTTT. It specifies CASSKNRVSNEKLFF.

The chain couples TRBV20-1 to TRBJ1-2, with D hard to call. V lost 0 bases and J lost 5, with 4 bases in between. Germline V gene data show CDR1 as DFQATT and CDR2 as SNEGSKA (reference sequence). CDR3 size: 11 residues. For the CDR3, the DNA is TGCAGTGCTAGAGAGGGGTATGGCTACACCTTC. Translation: CSAREGYGYTF.

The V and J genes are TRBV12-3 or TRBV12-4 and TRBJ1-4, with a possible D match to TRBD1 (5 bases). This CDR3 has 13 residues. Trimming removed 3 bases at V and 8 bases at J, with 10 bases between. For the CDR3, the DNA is TGTGCCAGCAGTTTGGTGGAGGGGGAAAAACTGTTTTTT. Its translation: CASSLVEGEKLFF.